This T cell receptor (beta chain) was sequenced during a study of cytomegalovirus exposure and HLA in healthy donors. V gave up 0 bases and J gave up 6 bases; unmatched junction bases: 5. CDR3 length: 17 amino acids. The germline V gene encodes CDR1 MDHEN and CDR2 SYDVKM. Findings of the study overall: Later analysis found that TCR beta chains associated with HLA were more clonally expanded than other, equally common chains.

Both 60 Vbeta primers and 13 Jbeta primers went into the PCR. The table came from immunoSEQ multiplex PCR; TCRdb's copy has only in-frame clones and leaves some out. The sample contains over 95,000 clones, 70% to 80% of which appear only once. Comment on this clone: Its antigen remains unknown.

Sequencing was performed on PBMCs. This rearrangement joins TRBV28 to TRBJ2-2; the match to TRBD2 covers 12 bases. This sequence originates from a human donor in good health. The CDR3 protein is CASSLWELAGGPGELFF. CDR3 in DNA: TGTGCCAGCAGTTTATGGGAACTAGCGGGAGGCCCCGGGGAGCTGTTTTTT.